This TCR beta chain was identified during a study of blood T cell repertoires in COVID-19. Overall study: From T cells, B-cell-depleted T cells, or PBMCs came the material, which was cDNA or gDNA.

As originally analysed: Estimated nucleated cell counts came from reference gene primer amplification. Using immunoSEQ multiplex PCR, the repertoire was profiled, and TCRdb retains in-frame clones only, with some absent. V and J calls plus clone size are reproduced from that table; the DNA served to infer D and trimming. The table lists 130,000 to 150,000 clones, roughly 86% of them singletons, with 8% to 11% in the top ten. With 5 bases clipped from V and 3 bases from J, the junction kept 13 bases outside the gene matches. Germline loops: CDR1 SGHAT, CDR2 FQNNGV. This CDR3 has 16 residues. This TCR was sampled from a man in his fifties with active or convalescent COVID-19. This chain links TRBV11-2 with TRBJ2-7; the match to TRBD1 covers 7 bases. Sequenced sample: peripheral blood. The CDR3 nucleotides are TGTGCCAGCAGCCTAATCCGGACTCCAGGGGGCTACGAGCAGTACTTC. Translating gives CASSLIRTPGGYEQYF.